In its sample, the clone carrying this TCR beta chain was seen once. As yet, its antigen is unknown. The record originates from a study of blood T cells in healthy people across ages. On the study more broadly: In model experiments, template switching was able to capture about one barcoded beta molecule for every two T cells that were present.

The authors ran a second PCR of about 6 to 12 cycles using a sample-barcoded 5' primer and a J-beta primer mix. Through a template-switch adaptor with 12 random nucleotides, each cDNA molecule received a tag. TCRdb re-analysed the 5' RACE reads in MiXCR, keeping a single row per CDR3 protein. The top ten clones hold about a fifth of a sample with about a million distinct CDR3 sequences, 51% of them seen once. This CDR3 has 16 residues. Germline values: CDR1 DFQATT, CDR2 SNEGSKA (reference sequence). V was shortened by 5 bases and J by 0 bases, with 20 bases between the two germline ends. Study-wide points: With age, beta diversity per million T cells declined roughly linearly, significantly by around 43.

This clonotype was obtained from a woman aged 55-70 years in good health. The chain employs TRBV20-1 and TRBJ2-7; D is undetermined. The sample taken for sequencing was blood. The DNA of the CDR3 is TGCAGTGCTCGGAGCCTCCAGTTTAGGGCCTCCTACGAGCAGTACTTC. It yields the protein CSARSLQFRASYEQYF.